One and the same sample provided the 16 T cell receptor beta chains below, sequenced in a study of a mutant IDH1 vaccine in newly diagnosed glioma. Method: immunoSEQ multiplex PCR; TCRdb's copy keeps in-frame clones and lacks some. The profile shows some 60,000 clones, roughly 80% of them singletons. Indicated time point: week 11, during vaccination. Each dose of the vaccine consisted of 300 ug of mutant IDH1 20-mer peptide, with topical imiquimod. Their antigens remain unidentified. Specimen: PBMCs, collected from a glioma patient whose treatment included an IDH1 peptide vaccine. The receptors come from a man over 45 with glioma.

This clone turned up a few times. The J gene is TRBJ1-1, the V gene TRBV30; 7 nucleotides agree with TRBD1. The CDR3 length is 14 residues. Trimming removed 3 bases from V and 1 base from J; junction bases left unmatched: 5. Germline loops: CDR1 GTSNPN, CDR2 SVGIG (reference sequence). CDR3 in DNA: TGTGCCTGGAGCCCAGGACAGGAGAACACTGAAGCTTTCTTT. Encoded protein: CAWSPGQENTEAFF.

The gene calls are TRBV6-1 and TRBJ2-3; 11 positions match TRBD1. Germline lookup yields CDR1 MNHNS and CDR2 SASEGT. The CDR3 runs to 15 residues. With V trimmed by 7 bases and J by 6 bases, 9 bases remained unmatched. The CDR3 DNA reads TGTGCCAGCACAAAGCCGGGACAGGGGGAGGATACGCAGTATTTT. Protein sequence: CASTKPGQGEDTQYF.

CDR3 nucleotide sequence: TGCGCCAGCAGCCAAGGGGGGCCAAGGGACACTGCTAAGACCCAGTACTTC. It is translated as CASSQGGPRDTAKTQYF. The genes are TRBV4-1 and TRBJ2-5; D is perhaps TRBD1 (6 bases). The CDR3 extends over 17 amino acids. CDR1 MGHRA and CDR2 YSYEKL come from the germline V gene. Trimming stripped 1 base from V and 6 bases from J, with 21 bases between.

The chain recombines TRBV5-1 with TRBJ2-3, with TRBD2 matching 14 bases. Trimming cost V 5 bases and J 3 bases; bases outside gene matches: 8. This CDR3 has 17 residues. CDR1 is SGHRS, CDR2 YFSETQ, per germline. The CDR3 coding sequence is TGCGCCAGCAGTTCCGGGACTAGCGGGAGCGTGACAGATACGCAGTATTTT. Translation gives CASSSGTSGSVTDTQYF.

CDR3 in amino acids: CASSPPDSGTEAFF. In DNA form, the CDR3 reads TGTGCCAGCTCACCACCGGATTCGGGGACCGAAGCTTTCTTT. The V gene is TRBV18, the J gene TRBJ1-1; maybe TRBD1 (5 bases). The CDR3 is 14 amino acids. CDR1 is KGHSH, CDR2 LQKENI, per germline. Trimming cost V 0 bases and J 8 bases, with 13 bases left between them.

The chain recombines TRBV7-9 with TRBJ2-1; no definite D call. The V gene lost 5 bases and the J gene lost 1 base, with 12 bases spanning the gap. This CDR3 region has 15 residues. CDR1 is SEHNR and CDR2 is FQNEAQ in the germline V gene (reference sequence). The CDR3 is CASSPDLLSYNEQFF. The CDR3 coding sequence is TGTGCCAGCAGCCCAGACTTACTTTCCTACAATGAGCAGTTCTTC.

This sequence joins TRBV19 and TRBJ2-1; 7 bases align to TRBD2. From germline, CDR1 is LNHDA and CDR2 SQIVND (reference sequence). The CDR3 covers 15 residues. After removal of 7 bases from V and 5 bases from J, the junction contained 11 bases not matched to a gene. CDR3 protein: CASTHGAGADNEQFF. CDR3 nucleotide sequence: TGTGCCAGTACTCACGGGGCGGGAGCAGACAATGAGCAGTTCTTC.

This clone was counted only a few times. V is TRBV5-1 and J is TRBJ1-1; a weak D match, TRBD1 (5 bases). CDR1 and CDR2 (germline): SGHRS, YFSETQ. The CDR3 length is 12 residues. V lost 7 bases, J lost 6 bases, and 13 bases lay in between. CDR3 nucleotide sequence: TGCGCCAGCGGTTCCGGGGGTCCTGAAGCTTTCTTT. Translating gives CASGSGGPEAFF.

This chain links TRBV2 with TRBJ2-6; D not resolved. In germline, CDR1 is SNHLY, CDR2 FYNNEI. Trimming took off 3 bases at V and 1 base at J, with 7 bases between the two ends. The CDR3 totals 15 residues. The CDR3 sequence: CASSDVSSGANVLTF. Written as DNA, the CDR3 is TGTGCCAGCAGTGACGTATCGTCTGGGGCCAACGTCCTGACTTTC.

V is TRBV7-2 and J is TRBJ2-7; D ambiguous. The germline V gene encodes CDR1 SGHTA and CDR2 FQGNSA. This CDR3 has 14 residues. Trimming cost V 0 bases and J 1 base, with 7 bases left between them. The CDR3 here is CASSLARLSYEQYF. CDR3 DNA: TGTGCCAGCAGCTTAGCCCGGCTTTCCTACGAGCAGTACTTC.

The chain recombines TRBV2 with TRBJ2-2; TRBD1 is a possible D gene (5 bases). The V end was cut by 7 bases, the J end by 1 base, with 10 bases between. Germline values: CDR1 SNHLY, CDR2 FYNNEI. The length of the CDR3 is 14 residues. The CDR3 coding sequence is TGTGCCAGCAAAGGCAGGGTGAACACCGGGGAGCTGTTTTTT. Residues: CASKGRVNTGELFF.

The genes are TRBV4-1 and TRBJ1-2; TRBD1 agrees at 8 bases. The J segment lost 4 bases and the V segment lost 5 bases, leaving 6 bases of the junction unmatched. CDR3 length: 14 residues. Germline values: CDR1 MGHRA, CDR2 YSYEKL. The CDR3 sequence: CASSETGTGYGYTF. The DNA for the CDR3 is TGCGCCAGCAGCGAGACAGGGACAGGCTATGGCTACACCTTC.

CDR3 nucleotide sequence: TGTGCCAGCAGTTGGCAGAGAAGAAGCTCCTACGAGCAGTACTTC. Translation gives CASSWQRRSSYEQYF. This sequence joins TRBV27 and TRBJ2-7, with D unclear. CDR3 length: 15 amino acids. CDR1 is MNHEY and CDR2 is SMNVEV in the germline V gene (reference sequence). Trimming took off 4 bases at V and 0 bases at J, with 13 bases between the two ends.

Comment on this clone: The sample holds other DNA sequences that translate to the same CDR3. V usage is TRBV18 and J usage is TRBJ1-1, with a tentative D call TRBD1 (5 bases). Trimming left V 3 bases short and J 1 base short, with 9 bases between. The CDR3 totals 14 residues. Germline-derived CDR1 and CDR2 are KGHSH and LQKENI. The CDR3 loop is CASSPGAGNTEAFF. In DNA form, the CDR3 reads TGTGCCAGCTCACCCGGGGCAGGGAACACTGAAGCTTTCTTT.

The rearrangement links TRBV9 to TRBJ2-2; D possibly corresponds to TRBD2 (7 bases). Germline loops: CDR1 SGDLS, CDR2 YYNGEE. The CDR3 runs 15 residues. V gave up 5 bases and J gave up 4 bases, with 15 bases separating them. In DNA form, the CDR3 reads TGTGCCAGCAGTCCGGGGGGCTTCGGCACCGGGGAGCTGTTTTTT. This gives the protein CASSPGGFGTGELFF.

The chain recombines TRBV5-6 with TRBJ2-5, with TRBD2 as a possible D gene (6 bases). This CDR3 is built from 15 residues. V gave up 4 bases and J gave up 2 bases, with 15 bases separating them. CDR1 and CDR2 from the germline V gene are SGHDT and YYEEEE. CDR3 in amino acids: CASSPWGGAQETQYF. CDR3 bases: TGTGCCAGCAGCCCCTGGGGCGGGGCGCAAGAGACCCAGTACTTC.